The clone carrying this T cell receptor (beta chain) was seen a single time. The antigen is not known. Some clones are missing from TCRdb's copy, which holds only in-frame ones; the method was immunoSEQ multiplex PCR. Among 84,000 or so clones listed, more than 70% were seen once. This sample is drawn from a study of T cell responses to AZD1222 COVID-19 vaccine. General study points: Most donors were white British, females outnumbered males, and clonal diversity was possibly underestimated.

J was trimmed by 6 bases and V by 1 base; bases with no gene match: 3. Looked up from germline, CDR1 is LNHNV and CDR2 is YYDKDF (reference sequence). CDR3 length equals 16 residues. This sample comprised peripheral blood, obtained on day 0 of AZD1222 vaccination. The TCR comes from an adult in good health. The J gene is TRBJ2-2, the V gene TRBV15, with 12 bases aligning to TRBD1. The CDR3 DNA reads as TGTGCCACCAGCAGAGCGGGGACAGGGGGCGCCGGGGAGCTGTTTTTT. Its protein is CATSRAGTGGAGELFF.